The 32 T cell receptor beta chains listed next were all sequenced from one sample in a study of CD8 T cells in Susac syndrome. Random-hexamer reverse transcription was applied to about 0.5 to 1 ug RNA. TCRdb used MiXCR to reprocess the immunoSEQ multiplex PCR reads, holding one entry per CDR3 protein. The top ten hold 0.1% of the sample, which has about 200,000 distinct CDR3 sequences, 90% to 95% seen once. Specimen: CD4+ T cells from PBMCs. These receptors came from a human donor in good health.

The V and J genes are TRBV6-2 or TRBV6-3 and TRBJ2-7; D is uncertain. V gave up 0 bases and J gave up 0 bases, with 9 bases separating them. Germline CDR1 and CDR2: MNHEY and SVGEGT. This CDR3 contains 15 residues. The CDR3 reads CASSYSQVNSYEQYF. The CDR3 nucleotides read TGTGCCAGCAGTTACTCCCAGGTCAACTCCTACGAGCAGTACTTC.

The V call is TRBV20-1, the J call TRBJ2-1; no clear D. Germline CDR1 and CDR2: DFQATT and SNEGSKA (reference sequence). The CDR3 is 13 residues long. Trimming stripped 4 bases from V and 1 base from J, with 8 bases between. In DNA, the CDR3 is TGCAGTGCTAAAACGGGTTCCTACAATGAGCAGTTCTTC. It translates to CSAKTGSYNEQFF.

As DNA, the CDR3 is TGCGCCAGCAGCGACGGGACTAGCGGGGGGCCCACAGATACGCAGTATTTT. Amino acid sequence: CASSDGTSGGPTDTQYF. The chain has TRBV5-1 and TRBJ2-3; TRBD2 matches at 15 bases. There are 17 residues in the CDR3. J lost 2 bases, V lost 4 bases, and 5 bases had no gene match. CDR1 and CDR2 (germline): SGHRS, YFSETQ.

The chain employs TRBV6-2 or TRBV6-3 and TRBJ2-1; TRBD2 aligns across 11 bases. Trimming took 4 bases from V and 7 from J; bases not matched to a gene: 9. Looked up from germline, CDR1 is MNHEY and CDR2 is SVGEGT. This CDR3 contains 16 residues. CDR3 DNA: TGTGCCAGCAGTTTCCCCGGGACTAGCGGTAGGAATGAGCAGTTCTTC. Amino acid sequence: CASSFPGTSGRNEQFF.

This clonotype was counted once. The V call is TRBV28, the J call TRBJ2-7; tentatively, D is TRBD1 (7 bases). The length of the CDR3 is 14 residues. Germline-derived CDR1 and CDR2 are MDHEN and SYDVKM. With 5 bases removed from V and 0 bases from J, the gap between germline ends came to 11 bases. The CDR3 protein is CASSGGGLSYEQYV. Written as DNA, the CDR3 is TGTGCCAGCAGTGGAGGGGGCCTCTCCTACGAGCAGTACGTC.

The chain is built from TRBV23-1 and TRBJ2-4; TRBD1 matches 8 bases. TRBV23-1 is reported as an ORF; its role is uncertain. After removal of 3 bases from V and 1 base from J, the junction contained 5 bases not matched to a gene. The CDR3 runs to 16 residues. The CDR3 loop is CASSHRGRWAKNIQYF. The CDR3 region has the DNA TGCGCCAGCAGTCACAGGGGGCGATGGGCCAAAAACATTCAGTACTTC.

The chain joins TRBV20-1 to TRBJ2-3; D gene uncertain. From germline, CDR1 is DFQATT and CDR2 SNEGSKA (reference sequence). Trimming left V 3 bases short and J 1 base short, with 11 bases between. The CDR3 loop spans 14 amino acids. CDR3 amino acids: CSASLVVGTDTQYF. The CDR3 nucleotides read TGCAGTGCTAGCCTTGTGGTAGGCACAGATACGCAGTATTTT.

The rearrangement joins TRBV5-4 to TRBJ2-4, with 8 nucleotides matching TRBD1. This CDR3 is 13 amino acids long. CDR1 SGHNT and CDR2 YYREEE come from the germline V gene (reference sequence). J was trimmed by 4 bases and V by 3 bases; bases with no gene match: 0. Here the CDR3 DNA reads TGTGCCAGCAGCTGGGACAGGAAAAACATTCAGTACTTC. It specifies CASSWDRKNIQYF.

The chain recombines TRBV3-1 with TRBJ2-1; D possibly corresponds to TRBD2 (6 bases). The germline V and J ends were trimmed by 3 bases and 9 bases, with 12 bases remaining between them. From germline, CDR1 is LGHDT and CDR2 YNNKEL (reference sequence). This CDR3 comprises 13 residues. The CDR3 is CASSQGRLGEQFF. CDR3 nucleotide sequence: TGTGCCAGCAGCCAGGGGAGGCTTGGTGAGCAGTTCTTC.

The chain couples TRBV12-3 or TRBV12-4 to TRBJ2-7; 10 positions match TRBD1. This CDR3 is 14 amino acids long. Trimming removed 7 bases from V and 4 bases from J; junction bases left unmatched: 7. The CDR3 reads CASTGTGVSYEQYF. The CDR3 DNA sequence: TGTGCCAGCACCGGGACAGGGGTCAGTTACGAGCAGTACTTC.

V is TRBV7-2 and J is TRBJ2-5, with 7 bases fitting TRBD2. CDR1 and CDR2 (germline): SGHTA, FQGNSA. The CDR3 covers 14 residues. The V segment lost 5 bases and the J segment 3 bases; nucleotides outside the gene matches: 6. CDR3 DNA: TGTGCCAGCAGCCGAAGCGGGGTGGAAGAGACCCAGTACTTC. The encoded protein is CASSRSGVEETQYF.

This chain links TRBV29-1 with TRBJ1-4; a weak D match, TRBD1 (6 bases). This CDR3 has 13 residues. Germline V lookup: CDR1 SQVTM, CDR2 ANQGSEA. With 7 bases removed from V and 7 bases from J, the gap between germline ends came to 16 bases. CDR3 sequence (DNA): TGCAGCGGAGCCAACAGGGACTCTGAAAAACTGTTTTTT. This codes for CSGANRDSEKLFF.

The rearrangement links TRBV20-1 to TRBJ2-1; TRBD1 matches at 9 bases. V was clipped by 4 bases and J by 6 bases; unmatched bases: 4. CDR3 length: 13 residues. CDR1 is DFQATT, CDR2 SNEGSKA, per germline (reference sequence). CDR3 amino acids: CSAMGDRVNEQFF. The CDR3 DNA is TGCAGTGCTATGGGGGACAGGGTCAATGAGCAGTTCTTC.

The chain's CDR3 is CASSPLPSPQFF. CDR3 nucleotides: TGTGCCAGCTCACCACTACCGAGCCCTCAGTTCTTC. This rearrangement joins TRBV18 to TRBJ2-1; D uncertain. The CDR3 has 12 amino acids. The germline V and J ends were trimmed by 1 base and 13 bases, with 11 bases remaining between them. Germline loops: CDR1 KGHSH, CDR2 LQKENI.

The rearrangement links TRBV29-1 to TRBJ2-3; 9 nucleotides align to TRBD2. After removal of 8 bases from V and 6 bases from J, the junction contained 12 bases not matched to a gene. Germline V CDR1 and CDR2: SQVTM, ANQGSEA. The CDR3 totals 14 residues. The DNA of the CDR3 is TGCAGCTCCCACGGCGGGGGGGCAGGGGATACGCAGTATTTT. Protein sequence: CSSHGGGAGDTQYF.

The chain employs TRBV4-1 and TRBJ2-1, with D unclear. Germline CDR1 and CDR2: MGHRA and YSYEKL. Trimming pared 2 bases from V and 10 bases from J, leaving 18 bases between. The CDR3 covers 15 residues. The CDR3 DNA is TGCGCCAGCAGCCAATCCCTGGTCCGGGCAGGCGAGCAGTTCTTC. Amino acids: CASSQSLVRAGEQFF.

V usage is TRBV29-1 and J usage is TRBJ1-2, with TRBD1 matching over 7 bases. The CDR3 is 11 amino acids. Germline lookup yields CDR1 SQVTM and CDR2 ANQGSEA. V shed 6 bases and J 8 bases; nucleotides not matched to a gene: 6. CDR3 coding DNA: TGCAGCGTCTGGGACAGCTCAGGCTACACCTTC. Residues: CSVWDSSGYTF. The whole variable domain, remainder taken from reference TRBV29-1 and TRBJ1-2, is SAVISQKPSRDICQRGTSLTIQCQVDSQVTMMFWYRQQPGQSLTLIATANQGSEATYESGFVIDKFPISRPNLTFSTLTVSNMSPEDSSIYLCSVWDSSGYTFGSGTRLTVV.

This clonotype was observed once. The rearrangement uses TRBV7-8 and TRBJ2-2, with 10 bases matching TRBD1. There are 15 residues in the CDR3. Per germline, CDR1 SGHVS and CDR2 FQNEAQ. After removal of 6 bases from V and 2 bases from J, the junction contained 3 bases not matched to a gene. CDR3 coding DNA: TGTGCCAGCAGGGGGGACAGGGGAAACACCGGGGAGCTGTTTTTT. The encoded protein is CASRGDRGNTGELFF.

This rearrangement joins TRBV27 to TRBJ2-1; either TRBD1 or TRBD2 may fit D (5 bases each). The CDR3 consists of 16 residues. The V gene's germline CDR1 is MNHEY and CDR2 SMNVEV (reference sequence). Trimming pared 3 bases from V and 4 bases from J, leaving 16 bases between. The CDR3, as DNA: TGTGCCAGCAGTTTTTGGGGACCAAAAGCTTACAATGAGCAGTTCTTC. The encoded protein is CASSFWGPKAYNEQFF.

This clonotype was counted a single time. V gene TRBV20-1 combines with J gene TRBJ2-7, with D possibly TRBD2 on 6 matching bases. The CDR3 sequence is 14 residues long. The V gene lost 5 bases and the J gene lost 4 bases, with 18 bases spanning the gap. Looked up from germline, CDR1 is DFQATT and CDR2 is SNEGSKA (reference sequence). The CDR3 region is CSAEGGASRYEQYV. The CDR3 DNA sequence: TGCAGTGCTGAGGGCGGGGCTAGCAGATACGAGCAGTACGTC.

This sequence joins TRBV12-3 or TRBV12-4 and TRBJ2-1; TRBD1 aligns across 9 bases. The CDR3 contains 14 residues. V lost 7 bases and J lost 7; bases outside the gene matches: 8. In nucleotides, the CDR3 is TGTGCCAGCACACCGGGACAGGGCGTGAATGAGCAGTTCTTC. The encoded protein is CASTPGQGVNEQFF.

The V gene is TRBV4-1, the J gene TRBJ1-5, with 11 bases lining up with TRBD1. J was trimmed by 7 bases and V by 3 bases; bases with no gene match: 8. The CDR3 sequence is 16 residues long. Germline CDR1 is MGHRA and CDR2 is YSYEKL. The CDR3 DNA reads as TGCGCCAGCAGCCACCCGGGACAGGGGGTGGGGCAGCCCCAGCATTTT. The encoded protein is CASSHPGQGVGQPQHF.

The V call is TRBV29-1, the J call TRBJ2-3, with D possibly matching TRBD1 (5 bases). The V and J ends lost 5 bases and 0 bases respectively, with 12 bases between them. The CDR3 sequence is 14 residues long. CDR1 is SQVTM and CDR2 is ANQGSEA in the germline V gene. CDR3 sequence reads: CSVKGQESTDTQYF. DNA of the CDR3: TGCAGCGTTAAAGGACAAGAAAGCACAGATACGCAGTATTTT.

The chain recombines TRBV15 with TRBJ2-6, with 8 bases that match TRBD2. Germline V gives CDR1 LNHNV, CDR2 YYDKDF (reference sequence). The CDR3 runs 15 residues. V shed 5 bases, J shed 3 bases, and the junction held 3 bases outside the gene matches. The CDR3 DNA reads as TGTGCCACCAGCCTCGGGGGGGGTGGGGCCAACGTCCTGACTTTC. It encodes CATSLGGGGANVLTF. Full variable domain (remainder filled in from reference TRBV15 and TRBJ2-6): DAMVIQNPRYQVTQFGKPVTLSCSQTLNHNVMYWYQQKSSQAPKLLFHYYDKDFNNEADTPDNFQSRRPNTSFCFLDIRSPGLGDTAMYLCATSLGGGGANVLTFGAGSRLTVL.

This chain connects TRBV6-5 to TRBJ2-1; tentative D call: TRBD2 (6 bases). Germline lookup yields CDR1 MNHEY and CDR2 SVGAGI. The CDR3 contains 13 residues. V lost 0 bases and J 9 bases, leaving 9 bases between the germline ends. Written as DNA, the CDR3 is TGTGCCAGCAGTTACTCGGCGGGGAGTGAGCAGTTCTTC. Amino acid sequence: CASSYSAGSEQFF.

The chain links TRBV18 to TRBJ2-7; 7 nucleotides agree with TRBD1. Germline lookup yields CDR1 KGHSH and CDR2 LQKENI. This CDR3 contains 13 residues. With 1 base clipped from V and 4 bases from J, the junction kept 1 base outside the gene matches. In nucleotides, the CDR3 is TGTGCCAGCTCACCACAGGGGGCTTACGAGCAGTACTTC. Translation gives CASSPQGAYEQYF.

The chain couples TRBV9 to TRBJ2-5, with 9 bases aligning to TRBD2. The CDR3 extends over 17 amino acids. V lost 0 bases and J lost 0; bases outside the gene matches: 6. CDR1 and CDR2 (germline): SGDLS, YYNGEE. CDR3 nucleotide sequence: TGTGCCAGCAGCGTAGGTCTTGCTAGCGGGAACCAAGAGACCCAGTACTTC. Translated, it gives CASSVGLASGNQETQYF. Full variable domain (outside the CDR3, taken from reference TRBV9 and TRBJ2-5): DSGVTQTPKHLITATGQRVTLRCSPRSGDLSVYWYQQSLDQGLQFLIQYYNGEERAKGNILERFSAQQFPDLHSELNLSSLELGDSALYFCASSVGLASGNQETQYFGPGTRLLVL.

The chain combines TRBV7-2 with TRBJ2-5; either TRBD1 or TRBD2 may fit D (5 bases each). The CDR3 runs to 15 residues. The germline V gene encodes CDR1 SGHTA and CDR2 FQGNSA. The germline V and J ends were trimmed by 4 bases and 2 bases, with 14 bases remaining between them. CDR3 DNA sequence: TGTGCCAGCAGCTGGGACCGACACACTCAAGAGACCCAGTACTTC. Translating gives CASSWDRHTQETQYF. Full variable domain (missing parts from reference TRBV7-2 and TRBJ2-5): GAGVSQSPSNKVTEKGKDVELRCDPISGHTALYWYRQSLGQGLEFLIYFQGNSAPDKSGLPSDRFSAERTGGSVSTLTIQRTQQEDSAVYLCASSWDRHTQETQYFGPGTRLLVL.

This clonotype came up once. The V gene is TRBV28, the J gene TRBJ2-7, with 7 bases aligning to TRBD2. This CDR3 is built from 15 residues. V dropped 7 bases and J dropped 4; count of bases not matched to a gene: 13. Germline loops: CDR1 MDHEN, CDR2 SYDVKM. CDR3 amino acids: CASTGGSIILYEQYF. Here the CDR3 DNA reads TGTGCCAGCACGGGAGGCAGCATCATTTTATACGAGCAGTACTTC.

V usage is TRBV20-1 and J usage is TRBJ2-3; D perhaps matches TRBD2 (5 bases). From germline, CDR1 is DFQATT and CDR2 SNEGSKA (reference sequence). With 5 bases removed from V and 0 bases from J, the gap between germline ends came to 6 bases. The CDR3 runs to 12 residues. The CDR3 sequence: CSAGSSTDTQYF. Written as DNA, the CDR3 is TGCAGTGCTGGGAGTAGCACAGATACGCAGTATTTT.

The chain recombines TRBV12-3 or TRBV12-4 with TRBJ2-2; a weak D match, TRBD2 (5 bases). The length of the CDR3 is 16 residues. Trimming took off 5 bases at V and 2 bases at J, with 15 bases between the two ends. CDR3 amino acids: CASSGSGSTNTGELFF. The CDR3 DNA sequence: TGTGCCAGCAGTGGTTCGGGATCTACAAACACCGGGGAGCTGTTTTTT.

This CDR3 is CASSGMSVRGDTQYF. CDR3 sequence (DNA): TGTGCCAGCAGTGGTATGTCCGTTCGAGGGGATACGCAGTATTTT. V gene TRBV2 combines with J gene TRBJ2-3; D is perhaps TRBD2 (5 bases). V was clipped by 4 bases and J by 6 bases, with 17 bases between them. Germline V gene lookup returns CDR1 SNHLY and CDR2 FYNNEI. This CDR3 contains 15 residues.